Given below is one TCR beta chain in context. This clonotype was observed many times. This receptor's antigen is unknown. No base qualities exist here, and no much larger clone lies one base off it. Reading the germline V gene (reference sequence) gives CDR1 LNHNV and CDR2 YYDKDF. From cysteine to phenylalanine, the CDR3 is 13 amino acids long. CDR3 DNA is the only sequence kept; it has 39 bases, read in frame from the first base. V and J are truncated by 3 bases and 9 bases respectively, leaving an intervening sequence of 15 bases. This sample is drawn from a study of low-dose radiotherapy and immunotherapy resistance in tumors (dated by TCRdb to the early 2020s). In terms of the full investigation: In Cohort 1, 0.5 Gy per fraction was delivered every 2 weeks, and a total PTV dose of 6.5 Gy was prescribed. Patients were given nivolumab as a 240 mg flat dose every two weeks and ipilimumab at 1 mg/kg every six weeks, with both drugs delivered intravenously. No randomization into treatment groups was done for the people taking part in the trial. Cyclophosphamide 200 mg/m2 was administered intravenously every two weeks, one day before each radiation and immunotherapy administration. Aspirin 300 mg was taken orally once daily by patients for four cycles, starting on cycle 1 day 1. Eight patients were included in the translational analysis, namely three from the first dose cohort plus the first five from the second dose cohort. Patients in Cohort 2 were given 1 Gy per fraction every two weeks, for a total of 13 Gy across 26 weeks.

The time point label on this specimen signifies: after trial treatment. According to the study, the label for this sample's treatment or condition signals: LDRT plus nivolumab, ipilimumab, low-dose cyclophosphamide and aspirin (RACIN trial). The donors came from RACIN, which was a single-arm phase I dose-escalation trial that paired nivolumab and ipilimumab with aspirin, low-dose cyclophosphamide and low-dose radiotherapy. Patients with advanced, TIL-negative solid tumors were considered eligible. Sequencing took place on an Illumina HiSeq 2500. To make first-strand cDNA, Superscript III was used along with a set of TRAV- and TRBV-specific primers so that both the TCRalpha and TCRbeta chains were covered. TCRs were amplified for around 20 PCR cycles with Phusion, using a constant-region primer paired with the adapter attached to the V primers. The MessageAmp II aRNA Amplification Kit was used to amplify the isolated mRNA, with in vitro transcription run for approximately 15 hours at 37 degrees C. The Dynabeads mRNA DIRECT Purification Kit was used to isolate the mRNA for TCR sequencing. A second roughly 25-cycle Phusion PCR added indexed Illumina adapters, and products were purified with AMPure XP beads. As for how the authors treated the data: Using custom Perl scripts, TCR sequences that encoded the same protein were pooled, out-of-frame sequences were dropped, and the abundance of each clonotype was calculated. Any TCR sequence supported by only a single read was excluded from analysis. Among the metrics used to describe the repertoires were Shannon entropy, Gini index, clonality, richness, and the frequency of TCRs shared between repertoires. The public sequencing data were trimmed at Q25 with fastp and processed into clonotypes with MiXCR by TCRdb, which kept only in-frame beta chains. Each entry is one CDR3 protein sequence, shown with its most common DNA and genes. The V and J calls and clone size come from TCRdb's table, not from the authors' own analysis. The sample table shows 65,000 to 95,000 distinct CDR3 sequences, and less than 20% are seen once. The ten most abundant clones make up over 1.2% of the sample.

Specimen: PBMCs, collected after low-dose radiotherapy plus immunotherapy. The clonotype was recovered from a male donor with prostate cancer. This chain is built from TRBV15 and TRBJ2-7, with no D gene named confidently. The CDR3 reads CATSSLQDRGQYF. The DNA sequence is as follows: TGTGCCACCAGCAGTCTTCAGGATCGCGGGCAGTACTTC.